The clone carrying this TCR beta chain was found many times. The antigen remains undetermined. V gave up 1 base and J gave up 2 bases; unmatched junction bases: 1. CDR1 is LGHDT, CDR2 YNNKEL, per germline (reference sequence). The CDR3 contains 15 residues. Construction of the TCRbeta library involved unique molecular identifiers. MiXCR, run by TCRdb on the PCR reads, gives a single entry per CDR3 protein. The table lists about 300,000 distinct CDR3 sequences, around a tenth of them singletons. The sample originates from a study of T-cell reconstitution after alpha-beta-depleted transplantation in children. Study-wide results and caveats: The study traced high day-60 TCRbeta diversity in some patients to surviving recipient T cells and thymic progenitors. It was reported that alpha-beta T cells came from several hundred expanded graft clones (about two months after transplant). After one year, T-cell counts and TCRbeta diversity mostly came from new T cells.

This TCR was sampled from a boy in the first two years of life with acute myeloid leukemia, due to receive a stem cell transplant. This material consisted of PBMCs, taken before TCRalphabeta/CD19-depleted stem cell transplant. The chain has TRBV3-1 and TRBJ2-1; TRBD2 aligns across 8 bases. CDR3 nucleotides: TGTGCCAGCAGCCAAGTGCGGGGGGCCTACAATGAGCAGTTCTTC. Amino acid sequence: CASSQVRGAYNEQFF.